This entry is about one T cell receptor beta chain. The data belong to a study of technical replicates of blood from several donors. From germline, CDR1 is LGHNA and CDR2 YSLEER. The CDR3 covers 15 residues. J lost 5 bases, V lost 1 base, and 4 bases had no gene match. Clones were read by immunoSEQ multiplex PCR, and TCRdb kept only the in-frame ones, dropping some. Here the sample spans more than 80,000 clones, around 96% being singletons. This TCR derives from a human donor in good health. The material sequenced was T cells isolated from PBMCs. The genes are TRBV4-3 and TRBJ2-1, with 8 nucleotides matching TRBD1. CDR3 loop: CASSQVDRANNEQFF. CDR3 DNA: TGCGCCAGCAGCCAAGTGGACAGGGCGAACAATGAGCAGTTCTTC.